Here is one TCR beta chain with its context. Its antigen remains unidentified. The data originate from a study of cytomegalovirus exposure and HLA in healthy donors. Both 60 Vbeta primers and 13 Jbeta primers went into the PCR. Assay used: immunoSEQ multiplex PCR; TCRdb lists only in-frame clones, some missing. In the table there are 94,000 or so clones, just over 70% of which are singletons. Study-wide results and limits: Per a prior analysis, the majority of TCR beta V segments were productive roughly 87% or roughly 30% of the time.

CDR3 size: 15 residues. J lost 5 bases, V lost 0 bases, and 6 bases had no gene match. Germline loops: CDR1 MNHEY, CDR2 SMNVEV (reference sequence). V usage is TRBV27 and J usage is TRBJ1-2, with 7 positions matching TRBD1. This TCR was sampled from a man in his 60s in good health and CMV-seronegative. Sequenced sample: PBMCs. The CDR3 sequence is CASSLSGAGGYGYTF. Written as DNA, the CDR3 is TGTGCCAGCAGTTTATCGGGGGCAGGGGGATATGGCTACACCTTC.